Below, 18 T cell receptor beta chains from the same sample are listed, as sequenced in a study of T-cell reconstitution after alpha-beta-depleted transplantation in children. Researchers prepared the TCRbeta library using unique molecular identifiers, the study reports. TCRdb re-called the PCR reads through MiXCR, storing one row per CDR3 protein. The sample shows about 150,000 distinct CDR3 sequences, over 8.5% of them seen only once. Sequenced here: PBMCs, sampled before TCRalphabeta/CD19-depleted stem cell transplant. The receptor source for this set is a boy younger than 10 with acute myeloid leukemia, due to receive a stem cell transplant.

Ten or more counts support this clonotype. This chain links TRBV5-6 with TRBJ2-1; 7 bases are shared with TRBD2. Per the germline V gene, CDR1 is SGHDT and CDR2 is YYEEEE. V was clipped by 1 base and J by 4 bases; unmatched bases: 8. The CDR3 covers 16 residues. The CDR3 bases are TGTGCCAGCAGCTTGATACGGGAGGAATATTACAATGAGCAGTTCTTC. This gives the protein CASSLIREEYYNEQFF. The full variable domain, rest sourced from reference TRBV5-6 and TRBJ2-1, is DAGVTQSPTHLIKTRGQQVTLRCSPKSGHDTVSWYQQALGQGPQFIFQYYEEEERQRGNFPDRFSGHQFPNYSSELNVNALLLGDSALYLCASSLIREEYYNEQFFGPGTRLTVL.

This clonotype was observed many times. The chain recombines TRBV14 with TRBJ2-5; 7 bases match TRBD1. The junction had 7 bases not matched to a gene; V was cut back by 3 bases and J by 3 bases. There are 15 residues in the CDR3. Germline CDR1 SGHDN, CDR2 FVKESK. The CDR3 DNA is TGTGCCAGCAGCCAGGGACAGAGAATCGAAGAGACCCAGTACTTC. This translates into CASSQGQRIEETQYF.

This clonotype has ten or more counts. CDR3 nucleotides: TGTGCCAGCAGCCCGACGGGACAGGGGGGACAGTATTTT. Protein: CASSPTGQGGQYF. V gene TRBV9 combines with J gene TRBJ2-3, with 11 nucleotides matching TRBD1. Trimming took 4 bases from V and 12 from J; bases not matched to a gene: 7. CDR3 length equals 13 residues. CDR1 SGDLS and CDR2 YYNGEE come from the germline V gene.

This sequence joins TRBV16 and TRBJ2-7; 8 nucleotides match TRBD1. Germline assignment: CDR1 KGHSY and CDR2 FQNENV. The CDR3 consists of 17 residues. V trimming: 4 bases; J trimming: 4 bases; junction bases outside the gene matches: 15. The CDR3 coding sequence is TGTGCCAGCAGCCTCCCAAGTCTCAGGGGGCGATGGTACGAGCAGTACTTC. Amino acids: CASSLPSLRGRWYEQYF.

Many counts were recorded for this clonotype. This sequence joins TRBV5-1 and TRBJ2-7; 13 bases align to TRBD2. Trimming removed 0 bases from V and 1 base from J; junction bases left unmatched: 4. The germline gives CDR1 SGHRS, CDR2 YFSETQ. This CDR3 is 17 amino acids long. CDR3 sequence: CASSLGLAGGHSYEQYV. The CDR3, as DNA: TGCGCCAGCAGCTTGGGACTAGCGGGGGGACATTCCTACGAGCAGTACGTC.

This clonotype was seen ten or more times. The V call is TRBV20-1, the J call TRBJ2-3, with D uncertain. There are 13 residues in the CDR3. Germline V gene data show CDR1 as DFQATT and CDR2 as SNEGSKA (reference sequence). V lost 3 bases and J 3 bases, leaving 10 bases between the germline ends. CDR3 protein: CSASPDVTDTQYF. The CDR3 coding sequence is TGCAGTGCTAGCCCTGACGTTACAGATACGCAGTATTTT.

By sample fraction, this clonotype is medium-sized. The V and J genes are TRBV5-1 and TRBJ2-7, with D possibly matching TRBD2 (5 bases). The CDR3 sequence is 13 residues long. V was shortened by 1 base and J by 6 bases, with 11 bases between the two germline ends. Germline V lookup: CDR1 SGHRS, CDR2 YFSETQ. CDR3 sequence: CASSLNRGLEQYF. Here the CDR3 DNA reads TGCGCCAGCAGCTTGAACCGCGGGCTCGAGCAGTACTTC.

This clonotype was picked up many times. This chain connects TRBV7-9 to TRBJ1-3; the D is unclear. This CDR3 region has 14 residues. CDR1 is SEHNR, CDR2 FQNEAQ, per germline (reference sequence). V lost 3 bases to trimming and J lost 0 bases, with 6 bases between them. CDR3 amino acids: CASSFRISGNTIYF. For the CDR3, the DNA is TGTGCCAGCAGCTTCAGAATCTCTGGAAACACCATATATTTT.

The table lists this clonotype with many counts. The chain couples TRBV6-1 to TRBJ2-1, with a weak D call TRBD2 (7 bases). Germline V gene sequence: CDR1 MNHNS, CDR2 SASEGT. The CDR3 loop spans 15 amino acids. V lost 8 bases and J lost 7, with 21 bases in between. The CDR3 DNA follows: TGTGCCAGCGGGGCCCCCCGGGGGGCACGGAATGAGCAGTTCTTC. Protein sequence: CASGAPRGARNEQFF.

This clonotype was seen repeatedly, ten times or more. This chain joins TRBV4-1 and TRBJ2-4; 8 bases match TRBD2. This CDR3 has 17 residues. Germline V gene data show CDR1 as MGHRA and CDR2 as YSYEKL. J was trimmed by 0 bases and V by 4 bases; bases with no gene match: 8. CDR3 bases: TGCGCCAGCAGCCCCCCAGTCGCGGGAGGAGCCAAAAACATTCAGTACTTC. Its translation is CASSPPVAGGAKNIQYF.

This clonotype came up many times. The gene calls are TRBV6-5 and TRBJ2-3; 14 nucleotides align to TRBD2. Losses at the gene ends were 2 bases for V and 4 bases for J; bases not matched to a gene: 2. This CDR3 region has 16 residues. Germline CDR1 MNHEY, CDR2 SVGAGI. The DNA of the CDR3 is TGTGCCAGCAGTTACCCGACTAGCGGGAGGGCAGATACGCAGTATTTT. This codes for CASSYPTSGRADTQYF.

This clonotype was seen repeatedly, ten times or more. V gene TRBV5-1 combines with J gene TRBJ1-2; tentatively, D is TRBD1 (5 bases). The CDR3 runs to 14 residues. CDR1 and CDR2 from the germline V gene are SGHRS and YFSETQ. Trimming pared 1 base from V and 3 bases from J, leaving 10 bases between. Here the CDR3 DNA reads TGCGCCAGCAGCTTGAAGGGGCTGGACTATGGCTACACCTTC. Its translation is CASSLKGLDYGYTF.

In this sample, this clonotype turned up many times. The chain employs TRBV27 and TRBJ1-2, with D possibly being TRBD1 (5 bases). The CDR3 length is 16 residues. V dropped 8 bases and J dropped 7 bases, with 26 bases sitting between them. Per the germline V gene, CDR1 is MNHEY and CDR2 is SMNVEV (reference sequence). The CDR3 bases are TGTGCCAGCGCCCCCGGGACGGACCCGAGACTCGGTGGCTACACCTTC. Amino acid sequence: CASAPGTDPRLGGYTF.

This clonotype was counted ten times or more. The CDR3 is CASSFPEGASYNEQFF. The CDR3 nucleotides read TGCGCCAGCAGCTTTCCAGAGGGGGCGTCCTACAATGAGCAGTTCTTC. This rearrangement joins TRBV4-1 to TRBJ2-1; 7 bases agree with TRBD1. The CDR3 has 16 residues. Unmatched junction bases numbered 8, after V lost 5 bases and J lost 1 base. Germline V lookup: CDR1 MGHRA, CDR2 YSYEKL.

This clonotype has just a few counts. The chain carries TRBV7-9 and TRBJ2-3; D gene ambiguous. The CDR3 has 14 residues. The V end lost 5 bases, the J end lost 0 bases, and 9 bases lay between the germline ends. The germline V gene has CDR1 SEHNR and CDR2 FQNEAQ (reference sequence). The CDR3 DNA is TGTGCCAGCAGCCCGACTCAAAGCACAGATACGCAGTATTTT. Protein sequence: CASSPTQSTDTQYF.

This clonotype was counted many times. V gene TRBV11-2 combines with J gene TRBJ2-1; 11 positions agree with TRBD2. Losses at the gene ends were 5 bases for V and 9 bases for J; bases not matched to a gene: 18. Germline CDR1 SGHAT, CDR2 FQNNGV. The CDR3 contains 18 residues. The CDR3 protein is CASSTRGSGGAYSSEQFF. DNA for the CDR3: TGTGCCAGCAGCACCCGAGGTAGCGGGGGGGCCTATTCGAGTGAGCAGTTCTTC. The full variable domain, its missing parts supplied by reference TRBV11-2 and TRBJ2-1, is EAGVAQSPRYKIIEKRQSVAFWCNPISGHATLYWYQQILGQGPKLLIQFQNNGVVDDSQLPKDRFSAERLKGVDSTLKIQPAKLEDSAVYLCASSTRGSGGAYSSEQFFGPGTRLTVL.

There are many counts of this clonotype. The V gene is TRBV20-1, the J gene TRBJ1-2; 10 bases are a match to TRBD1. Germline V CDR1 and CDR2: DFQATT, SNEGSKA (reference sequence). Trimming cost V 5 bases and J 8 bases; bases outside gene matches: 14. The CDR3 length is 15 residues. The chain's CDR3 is CSAGDRGRESKGYTF. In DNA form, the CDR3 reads TGCAGTGCTGGGGACAGGGGTAGAGAGTCCAAGGGCTACACCTTC.

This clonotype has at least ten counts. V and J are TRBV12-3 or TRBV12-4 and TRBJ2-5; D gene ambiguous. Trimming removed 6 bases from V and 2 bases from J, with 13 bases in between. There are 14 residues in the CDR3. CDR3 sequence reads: CASSLGRTQETQYF. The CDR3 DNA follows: TGTGCCAGCAGCCTTGGGCGGACGCAAGAGACCCAGTACTTC.